This T cell receptor beta chain was obtained from a study of early T cells in non-severe SARS-CoV-2 infection. The wider study: With bulk RNA from unsorted whole blood as input, sequencing yielded unpaired chains.

This clonotype was detected only a few times. The antigen remains unidentified. Germline-derived CDR1 and CDR2 are SEHNR and FQNEAQ (reference sequence). This CDR3 is 14 amino acids long. The V gene end was trimmed by 5 bases and the J gene end by 5 bases; junction bases not matched to a gene: 7. General observations from the study: VDJdb matches were skewed toward anti-spike CD8 T cell responses.

Attachment of unique molecular identifiers to individual cDNA molecules was performed. TCRdb re-called the 5' RACE reads with MiXCR, one entry per CDR3 protein. The table records approximately 83,000 distinct CDR3 sequences, over 13% of them present only once. Input material: whole blood. The sequence derives from an adult who was a healthcare worker with PCR-confirmed SARS-CoV-2 infection or an uninfected control (not recorded which). This sequence joins TRBV7-9 and TRBJ2-7, with 9 bases lining up with TRBD1. CDR3 bases: TGTGCCAGCAGCCCCGCGGGACAGGGTCACGAGCAGTACTTC. It translates to CASSPAGQGHEQYF.